This passage covers 14 T cell receptor beta chains from one sample sequenced in a study of blood T cells in healthy people across ages. Through a sample-barcoded 5' primer and a J-beta primer mix, a second PCR was run for roughly 7 to 11 cycles. TCRdb analysed the 5' RACE reads with MiXCR anew, one entry per CDR3 protein. The top ten hold approximately 11% of the sample, which has fewer than 2,000,000 distinct CDR3 sequences, 30% to 40% seen once. The specimen sequenced was blood. Every receptor here comes from a woman aged 30 to 39 in good health.

This clonotype was observed a handful of times. The chain links TRBV12-5 to TRBJ1-2; 9 nucleotides match TRBD1. The CDR3 loop spans 16 amino acids. Per the germline V gene, CDR1 is LGHNT and CDR2 is FRNRAP. The V segment lost 1 base and the J segment 6 bases; nucleotides outside the gene matches: 9. The DNA for the CDR3 is TGTGCTAGTGGTTTGGCTCCAACAGGGGGCTCGGATGGCTACACCTTC. It is translated as CASGLAPTGGSDGYTF.

The J gene is TRBJ2-5, the V gene TRBV27; 8 bases agree with TRBD2. Germline V gene sequence: CDR1 MNHEY, CDR2 SMNVEV (reference sequence). V lost 2 bases to trimming and J lost 12 bases; unmatched junction nucleotides: 8. The CDR3 runs 13 residues. CDR3 region: CASSLGLAGVEYF. Written as DNA, the CDR3 is TGTGCCAGCAGTTTAGGACTAGCTGGGGTCGAGTACTTC.

This clonotype was picked up many times. The chain recombines TRBV27 with TRBJ2-7; TRBD1 agrees at 7 bases. J gave up 7 bases and V 5 bases, and 5 bases lay outside the gene matches. Germline V CDR1 and CDR2: MNHEY, SMNVEV (reference sequence). This CDR3 comprises 12 residues. For the CDR3, the DNA is TGTGCCAGCAGTAAACAGGGGTGGGAGCAGTACTTC. It yields the protein CASSKQGWEQYF.

This clonotype has only a few counts. The chain links TRBV6-2 or TRBV6-3 to TRBJ1-6; no clear D gene. Germline-derived CDR1 and CDR2 are MNHEY and SVGEGT. V was shortened by 3 bases and J by 10 bases, with 7 bases between the two germline ends. The CDR3 is 12 amino acids. CDR3 sequence (DNA): TGTGCCAGCAGTTATATGGAGTCACCCCTCCACTTT. This sequence encodes CASSYMESPLHF.

A few counts support this clonotype. In DNA, the CDR3 is TGTGCCAGCAGAGACGACAGGTTCAGCTACACCTTC. It yields the protein CASRDDRFSYTF. The chain carries TRBV2 and TRBJ1-2, with TRBD1 as a possible D gene (6 bases). V was trimmed by 6 bases and J by 9 bases, leaving 14 bases between them. The germline CDR1 and CDR2 sequences are SNHLY and FYNNEI. CDR3 size: 12 residues.

This chain uses TRBV20-1 with TRBJ2-1; D remains ambiguous. With 3 bases removed from V and 3 bases from J, the gap between germline ends came to 9 bases. This CDR3 comprises 13 residues. Looked up from germline, CDR1 is DFQATT and CDR2 is SNEGSKA (reference sequence). CDR3 nucleotides: TGCAGTGCTAGTTCTGGGTTCTACAATGAGCAGTTCTTC. Its translation is CSASSGFYNEQFF.

The V call is TRBV2, the J call TRBJ2-7, with unresolved D. V lost 7 bases to trimming and J lost 1 base, with 5 bases between them. Germline CDR1 and CDR2: SNHLY and FYNNEI. The CDR3 loop spans 11 amino acids. CDR3: CASTESYEQYF. The CDR3 DNA is TGTGCCAGCACGGAGTCCTACGAGCAGTACTTC.

The rearrangement links TRBV18 to TRBJ2-1; 7 bases fit TRBD1. Germline CDR1 reads KGHSH; CDR2 reads LQKENI. V trimming: 5 bases; J trimming: 0 bases; junction bases outside the gene matches: 7. The CDR3 has 16 residues. The CDR3 loop reads CASSARQGSSYNEQFF. The CDR3, as DNA: TGTGCCAGCTCAGCGCGACAGGGCAGCTCCTACAATGAGCAGTTCTTC.

This clonotype was detected only a few times. The chain is built from TRBV7-6 and TRBJ2-1, with TRBD2 matching 10 bases. There are 17 residues in the CDR3. Trimming took 3 bases from V and 5 from J; bases not matched to a gene: 10. Germline loops: CDR1 SGHVS, CDR2 FNYEAQ. The CDR3, as DNA: TGTGCCAGCAGCTTTCACCGGGTAGCGGGGGGTCACAATGAGCAGTTCTTC. It yields the protein CASSFHRVAGGHNEQFF.

This clonotype was seen only a few times. Written as DNA, the CDR3 is TGTGCCAGCAGCTCCCGGACAGGGAAGGGCGAGCAGTACTTC. It encodes CASSSRTGKGEQYF. V usage is TRBV7-2 and J usage is TRBJ2-7; 8 positions agree with TRBD1. Per the germline V gene, CDR1 is SGHTA and CDR2 is FQGNSA. The CDR3 is 14 residues long. V lost 4 bases and J lost 6; bases outside the gene matches: 8.

The chain recombines TRBV5-1 with TRBJ2-6; TRBD1 agrees at 8 bases. This CDR3 has 16 residues. Unmatched junction bases numbered 7, after V lost 4 bases and J lost 4 bases. Germline values: CDR1 SGHRS, CDR2 YFSETQ. CDR3 sequence: CASSVQGDTGANVLTF. For the CDR3, the DNA is TGCGCCAGCAGCGTACAGGGGGATACAGGGGCCAACGTCCTGACTTTC.

The V call is TRBV10-3, the J call TRBJ1-2, with TRBD1 matching 8 bases. With 3 bases clipped from V and 10 bases from J, the junction kept 10 bases outside the gene matches. CDR1 and CDR2 from the germline V gene are ENHRY and SYGVKD. The CDR3 consists of 14 residues. This CDR3 reads CAISDAGTGKDYTF. The CDR3 DNA sequence: TGTGCCATCAGTGACGCCGGGACAGGCAAAGACTACACCTTC.

The V and J genes are TRBV27 and TRBJ1-1; no reliable D call. CDR1 MNHEY and CDR2 SMNVEV come from the germline V gene (reference sequence). The CDR3 contains 14 residues. The V gene lost 4 bases and the J gene lost 4 bases, with 13 bases spanning the gap. The CDR3 DNA reads as TGTGCCAGCAGTTGGGAACCTTCAGGCACTGAAGCTTTCTTT. The encoded protein is CASSWEPSGTEAFF.

This rearrangement joins TRBV6-5 to TRBJ2-7; 14 nucleotides align to TRBD2. From germline, CDR1 is MNHEY and CDR2 SVGAGI. Trimming removed 6 bases from V and 6 bases from J; junction bases left unmatched: 10. This CDR3 region has 16 residues. CDR3 sequence: CASRSIRTSGRSEQYF. The CDR3 coding sequence is TGTGCCAGCAGATCAATACGGACTAGCGGGAGGAGCGAGCAGTACTTC.